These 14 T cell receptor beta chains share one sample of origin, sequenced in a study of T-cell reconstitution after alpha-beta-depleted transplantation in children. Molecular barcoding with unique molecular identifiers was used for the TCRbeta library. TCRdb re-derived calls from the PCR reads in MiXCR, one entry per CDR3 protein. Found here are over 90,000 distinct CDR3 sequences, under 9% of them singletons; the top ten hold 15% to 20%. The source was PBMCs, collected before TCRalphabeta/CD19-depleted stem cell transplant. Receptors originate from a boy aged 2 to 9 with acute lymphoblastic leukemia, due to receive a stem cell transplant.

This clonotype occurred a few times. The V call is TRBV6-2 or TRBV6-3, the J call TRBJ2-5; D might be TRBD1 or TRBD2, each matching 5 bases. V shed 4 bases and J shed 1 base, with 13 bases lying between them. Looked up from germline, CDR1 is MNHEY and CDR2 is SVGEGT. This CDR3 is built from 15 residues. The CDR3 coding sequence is TGTGCCAGCAGTTCTCGGGGACCGATCCAAGAGACCCAGTACTTC. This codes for CASSSRGPIQETQYF.

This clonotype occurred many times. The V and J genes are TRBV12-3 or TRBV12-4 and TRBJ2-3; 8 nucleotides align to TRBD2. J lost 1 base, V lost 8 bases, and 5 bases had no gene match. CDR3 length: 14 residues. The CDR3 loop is CASAGRGGTDTQYF. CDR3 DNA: TGTGCCAGCGCCGGGCGGGGGGGCACAGATACGCAGTATTTT.

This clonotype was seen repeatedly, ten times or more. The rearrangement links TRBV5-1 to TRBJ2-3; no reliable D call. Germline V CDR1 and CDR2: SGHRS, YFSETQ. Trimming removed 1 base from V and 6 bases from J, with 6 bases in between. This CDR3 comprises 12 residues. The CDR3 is CASSLFGDTQYF. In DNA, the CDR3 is TGCGCCAGCAGCTTGTTTGGCGATACGCAGTATTTT.

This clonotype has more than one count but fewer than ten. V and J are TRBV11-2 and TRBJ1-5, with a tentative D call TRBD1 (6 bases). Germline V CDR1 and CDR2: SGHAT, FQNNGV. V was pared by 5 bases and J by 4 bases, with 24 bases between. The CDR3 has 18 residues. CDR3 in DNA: TGTGCCAGCAGCCCCCTAACTCCAGGGGTATCTAGAAATCAGCCCCAGCATTTT. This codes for CASSPLTPGVSRNQPQHF.

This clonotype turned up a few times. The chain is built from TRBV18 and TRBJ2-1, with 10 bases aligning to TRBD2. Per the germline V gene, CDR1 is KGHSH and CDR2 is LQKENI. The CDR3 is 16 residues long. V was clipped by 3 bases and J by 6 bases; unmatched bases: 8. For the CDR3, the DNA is TGTGCCAGCTCACCTCAGAGCGGGGGGGCCGGCAATGAGCAGTTCTTC. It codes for CASSPQSGGAGNEQFF.

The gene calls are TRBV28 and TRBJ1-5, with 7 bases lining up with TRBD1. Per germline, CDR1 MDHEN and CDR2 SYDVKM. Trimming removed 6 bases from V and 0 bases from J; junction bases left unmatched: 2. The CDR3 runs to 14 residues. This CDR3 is CASRRGLSNQPQHF. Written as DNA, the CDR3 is TGTGCCAGCAGGAGGGGGCTTAGCAATCAGCCCCAGCATTTT.

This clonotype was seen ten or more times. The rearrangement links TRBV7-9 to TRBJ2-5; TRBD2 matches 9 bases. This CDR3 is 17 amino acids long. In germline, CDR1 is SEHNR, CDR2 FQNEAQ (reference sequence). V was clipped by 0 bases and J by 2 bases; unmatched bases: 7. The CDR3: CASSLAREGALQETQYF. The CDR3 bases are TGTGCCAGCAGCTTAGCGCGGGAGGGGGCTCTTCAAGAGACCCAGTACTTC.

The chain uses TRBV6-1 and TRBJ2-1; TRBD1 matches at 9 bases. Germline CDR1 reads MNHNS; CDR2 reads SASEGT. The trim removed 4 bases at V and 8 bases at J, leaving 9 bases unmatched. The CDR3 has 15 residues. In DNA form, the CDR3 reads TGTGCCAGCAGTGTTCGGGACAGGGCATCTGATGAGCAGTTCTTC. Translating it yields CASSVRDRASDEQFF.

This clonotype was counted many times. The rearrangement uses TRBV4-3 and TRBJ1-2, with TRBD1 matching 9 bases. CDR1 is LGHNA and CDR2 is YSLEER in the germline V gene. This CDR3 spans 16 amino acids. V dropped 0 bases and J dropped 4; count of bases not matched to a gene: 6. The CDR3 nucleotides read TGCGCCAGCAGCCAAGATAAATGGACAGGGGTCTATGGCTACACCTTC. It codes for CASSQDKWTGVYGYTF.

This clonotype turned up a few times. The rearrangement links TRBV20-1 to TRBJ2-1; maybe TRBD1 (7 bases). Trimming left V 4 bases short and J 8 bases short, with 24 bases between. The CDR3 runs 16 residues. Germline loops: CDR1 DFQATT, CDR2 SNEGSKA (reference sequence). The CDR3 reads CSAIGTAWGRYDEQFF. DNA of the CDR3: TGCAGTGCTATCGGGACAGCCTGGGGGAGGTACGATGAGCAGTTCTTC.

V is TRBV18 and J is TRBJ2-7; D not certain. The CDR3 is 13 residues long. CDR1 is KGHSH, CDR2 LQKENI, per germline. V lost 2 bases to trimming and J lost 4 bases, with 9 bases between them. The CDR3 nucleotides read TGTGCCAGCTCACCAGGGGTTTCGTACGAGCAGTACTTC. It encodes CASSPGVSYEQYF.

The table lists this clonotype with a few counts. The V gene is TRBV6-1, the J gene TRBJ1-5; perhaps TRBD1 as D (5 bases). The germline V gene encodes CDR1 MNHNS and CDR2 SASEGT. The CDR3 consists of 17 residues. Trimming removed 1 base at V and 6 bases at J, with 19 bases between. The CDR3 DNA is TGTGCCAGCAGTGAAGGACTTACCGGGGCCGTCCGTCAGCCCCAGCATTTT. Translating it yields CASSEGLTGAVRQPQHF.

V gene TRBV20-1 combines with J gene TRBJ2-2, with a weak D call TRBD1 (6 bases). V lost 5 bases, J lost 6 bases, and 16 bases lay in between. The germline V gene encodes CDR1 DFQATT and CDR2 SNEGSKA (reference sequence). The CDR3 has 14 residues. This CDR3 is CSADGQGSAGELFF. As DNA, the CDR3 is TGCAGTGCTGATGGCCAGGGGTCGGCCGGGGAGCTGTTTTTT.

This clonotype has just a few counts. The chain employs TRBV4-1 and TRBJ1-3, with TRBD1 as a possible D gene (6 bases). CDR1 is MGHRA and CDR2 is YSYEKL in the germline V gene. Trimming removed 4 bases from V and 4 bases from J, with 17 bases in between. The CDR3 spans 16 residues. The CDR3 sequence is CASSPDPGQFGNTIYF. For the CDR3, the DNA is TGCGCCAGCAGCCCCGACCCCGGACAGTTCGGAAACACCATATATTTT.